A selection of T cell receptor beta chains follows, all from one sample in a study of T cell responses to AZD1222 COVID-19 vaccine. Generated by immunoSEQ multiplex PCR, the TCRdb table keeps only in-frame clones and is missing some. The data contain around 110,000 clones, approximately 85% of them singletons. Material: peripheral blood, obtained on day 0 of MenACWY control vaccination. These receptors all come from an adult in good health. The CDR3 runs from the conserved cysteine through the conserved F or W. A D gene is named only where the DNA matches it firmly. Size is omitted from some rows. Given values are once, few, many or a class for expanded clones.

V gene	D gene	clone size	J gene	CDR3 protein	CDR3 DNA
TRBV7-2	NA	once	TRBJ2-3	CASSLAGSRATDTQYF	TGTGCCAGCAGCTTAGCGGGTTCAAGGGCGACAGATACGCAGTATTTT
TRBV4-2	NA	NA	TRBJ1-6	CASSQDNAGTSPLHF	TGTGCCAGCAGCCAGGATAACGCAGGGACATCACCCCTCCACTTT
TRBV5-1	TRBD2	NA	TRBJ2-4	CASSLGTSGGIGIQYF	TGCGCCAGCAGCTTAGGGACTAGCGGGGGGATCGGCATTCAGTACTTC
TRBV28	NA	NA	TRBJ1-2	CASSLGGRSENGYTF	TGTGCCAGCAGTTTAGGCGGCAGGTCGGAAAATGGCTACACCTTC
TRBV20-1	NA	once	TRBJ2-3	CSASYTVDGDTQYF	TGCAGTGCTAGTTATACGGTTGACGGGGATACGCAGTATTTT
TRBV5-5	NA	NA	TRBJ2-7	CASSLFVNEQYF	TGTGCCAGCAGCCTATTTGTGAACGAGCAGTACTTC
TRBV28	NA	NA	TRBJ1-2	CASTHEDNYGYTF	TGTGCCAGCACCCATGAGGATAACTATGGCTACACCTTC
TRBV7-8	NA	NA	TRBJ1-3	CASSSAYGPVSGNTIYF	TGTGCCAGCAGCTCCGCCTACGGGCCCGTCAGTGGAAACACCATATATTTT
TRBV30	NA	NA	TRBJ1-1	CAWSLRRLNTEAFF	TGTGCCTGGAGTTTAAGGAGATTGAACACTGAAGCTTTCTTT
TRBV5-8	NA	NA	TRBJ2-2	CASSPGWERELFF	TGTGCCAGCAGCCCGGGCTGGGAACGGGAGCTGTTTTTT
TRBV6-2/TRBV6-3	NA	many	TRBJ1-2	CASSYGVGRADYGYTF	TGTGCCAGCAGTTACGGGGTTGGCAGGGCGGACTATGGCTACACCTTC
TRBV14	NA	NA	TRBJ2-5	CASSHRGGTTNQETQYF	TGTGCCAGCAGCCACCGGGGCGGGACAACGAACCAAGAGACCCAGTACTTC
TRBV5-4	NA	NA	TRBJ2-5	CASSLSHRLQETQYF	TGTGCCAGCAGCTTGTCTCACCGGTTGCAAGAGACCCAGTACTTC
TRBV6-2/TRBV6-3	TRBD1	NA	TRBJ1-2	CASSQLRQGDYGYTF	TGTGCCAGCAGCCAACTTAGACAGGGGGACTATGGCTACACCTTC
TRBV9	TRBD2	NA	TRBJ2-7	CASSLAGELYEQYF	TGTGCCAGCTCCCTAGCGGGGGAACTCTACGAGCAGTACTTC
TRBV3-1/TRBV3-2	TRBD1	NA	TRBJ2-7	CASSRGQGYEQYF	TGTGCCAGCAGCCGAGGACAGGGGTACGAGCAGTACTTC
TRBV7-3	NA	NA	TRBJ1-1	CASSFRGRNTEAFF	TGTGCCAGCAGCTTCAGGGGACGGAACACTGAAGCTTTCTTT
TRBV5-6	NA	NA	TRBJ1-1	CASSLEGWENTEAFF	TGTGCCAGCAGCTTGGAGGGATGGGAGAACACTGAAGCTTTCTTT
TRBV6-5	NA	NA	TRBJ1-5	CASRPGPYSNQPQHF	TGTGCCAGCAGACCGGGACCTTATAGCAATCAGCCCCAGCATTTT
TRBV7-8	NA	NA	TRBJ1-5	CASSANRVNQPQHF	TGTGCCAGCAGCGCAAACAGGGTCAATCAGCCCCAGCATTTT
TRBV14	NA	NA	TRBJ1-6	CASSQDTGRRSPLHF	TGTGCCAGCAGCCAAGATACGGGCAGAAGGTCACCCCTCCACTTT
TRBV7-7	TRBD1	NA	TRBJ2-1	CASSLVSGTVFNEQFF	TGTGCTAGCAGCTTAGTATCTGGGACAGTCTTTAATGAGCAGTTCTTC
TRBV2	NA	NA	TRBJ1-1	CASTRTGMYTEAFF	TGTGCCAGCACCAGGACCGGCATGTACACTGAAGCTTTCTTT
TRBV19	TRBD1	NA	TRBJ1-5	CASSIIRTGYYSNQPQHF	TGTGCCAGTAGTATAATCCGGACAGGGTATTATAGCAATCAGCCCCAGCATTTT
TRBV5-4	NA	NA	TRBJ2-7	CASSLERAAYEQYF	TGTGCCAGCAGCTTGGAGAGGGCGGCCTACGAGCAGTACTTC
TRBV7-9	NA	NA	TRBJ1-1	CASSFELSVIGFF	TGTGCCAGCAGCTTTGAGTTGTCGGTTATTGGTTTCTTT
TRBV5-1	TRBD1	NA	TRBJ2-7	CASSPGQGLYEQYF	TGCGCCAGCAGCCCGGGACAGGGCCTCTACGAGCAGTACTTC
TRBV6-5	NA	NA	TRBJ1-4	CASSRTTATNEKLFF	TGTGCCAGCAGTCGTACTACAGCAACTAATGAAAAACTGTTTTTT